The sequence of this TCR beta chain was determined in a study of PD-1 blockade in mismatch repair-deficient tumors. For the study at large: Enrolled about 2013-2016, patients had progressing, pretreated mismatch repair-deficient cancers of 12 types. Overall study findings and caveats: Tumor-resident clones, often absent from pretreatment blood, expanded after pembrolizumab and then contracted.

TCRs were sequenced from a few patients responding to pembrolizumab. Worth noting for this clone: Antigen specificity is unknown.

The repertoire was sequenced with immunoSEQ multiplex PCR; TCRdb's copy has only in-frame clones and lacks some. The data show 40,000 to 60,000 clones, with over 70% seen just once and over 7.5% held by the top ten. The source was peripheral blood, collected roughly 20 weeks after starting pembrolizumab. The TCR comes from an adult with mismatch repair-deficient cancer.

CDR3 coding DNA: TGTGCCACCTCGACAGAGAGTATGAACACTGAAGCTTTCTTT. This encodes CATSTESMNTEAFF. The gene calls are TRBV2 and TRBJ1-1, with a possible D match to TRBD1 (5 bases). CDR1 and CDR2 from the germline V gene are SNHLY and FYNNEI. Between the trimmed V and J ends, which lost 10 bases and 0 bases, there was a span of 15 bases. This CDR3 contains 14 residues.